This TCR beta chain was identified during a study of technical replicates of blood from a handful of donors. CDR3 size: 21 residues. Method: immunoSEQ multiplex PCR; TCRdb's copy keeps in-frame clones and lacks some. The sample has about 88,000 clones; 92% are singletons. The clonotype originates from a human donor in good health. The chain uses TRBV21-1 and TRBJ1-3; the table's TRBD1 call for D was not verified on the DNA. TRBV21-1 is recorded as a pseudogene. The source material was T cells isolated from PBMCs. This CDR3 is CASSNSIGQERVKSAGNTIYF. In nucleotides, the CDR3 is TGTGCCAGCAGCAATAGTATAGGACAGGAGAGGGTGAAGAGCGCTGGAAACACCATATATTTT.